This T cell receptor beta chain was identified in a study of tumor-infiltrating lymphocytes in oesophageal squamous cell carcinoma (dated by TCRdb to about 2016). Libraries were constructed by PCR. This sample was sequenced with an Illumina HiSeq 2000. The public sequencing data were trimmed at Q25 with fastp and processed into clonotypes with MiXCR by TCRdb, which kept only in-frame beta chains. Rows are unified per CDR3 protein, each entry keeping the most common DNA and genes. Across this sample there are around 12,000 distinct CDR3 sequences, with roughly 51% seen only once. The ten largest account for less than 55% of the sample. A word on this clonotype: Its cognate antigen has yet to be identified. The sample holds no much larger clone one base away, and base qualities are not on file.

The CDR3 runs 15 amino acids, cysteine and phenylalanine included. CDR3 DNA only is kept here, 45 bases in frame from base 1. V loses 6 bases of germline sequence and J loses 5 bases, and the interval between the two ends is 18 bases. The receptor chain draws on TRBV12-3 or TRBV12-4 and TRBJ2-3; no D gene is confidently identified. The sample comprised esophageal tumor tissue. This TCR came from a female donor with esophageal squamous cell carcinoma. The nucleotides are TGTGCCAGCAGAGCCGCCCTTTCCAAGGGAGATACGCAGTATTTT. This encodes CASRAALSKGDTQYF.